The 5 T cell receptor beta chains in this list originate from one sample, sequenced in a study of circulating tumor DNA in untreated peripheral T-cell lymphoma. The method was immunoSEQ multiplex PCR; TCRdb's version includes in-frame clones alone and lacks a portion of them. The sample holds 550 to 600 clones, roughly 85% seen once. The specimen was cell-free DNA from blood serum. The origin of the receptors is a human donor with peripheral T-cell lymphoma.

The J gene is TRBJ2-5, the V gene TRBV5-1; D is perhaps TRBD1 (5 bases). The J call may be mistaken, given a closer DNA end match to TRBJ2-7. In germline, CDR1 is SGHRS, CDR2 YFSETQ. The CDR3 has 15 residues. CDR3 sequence (DNA): TGCGCCAGCAGCTTGTCACAGACAGTGAGCTACGAGCAGTACTTC. The encoded protein is CASSLSQTVSYEQYF.

V and J are TRBV28 and TRBJ2-5; D is ambiguous. V was trimmed by 7 bases and J by 7 bases, leaving 22 bases between them. The CDR3 spans 15 residues. In germline, CDR1 is MDHEN, CDR2 SYDVKM. The CDR3 nucleotides are TGTGCCAGCACTCCAGACCTGGGTCGGGCCGGGACCCAGTACTTC. Translating it yields CASTPDLGRAGTQYF.

The chain links TRBV6-5 to TRBJ1-5; TRBD1 matches 9 bases. The CDR3 is 13 residues long. The V segment lost 10 bases and the J segment 9 bases; nucleotides outside the gene matches: 10. Germline values: CDR1 MNHEY, CDR2 SVGAGI. CDR3 loop: CATARDRERPQHF. In DNA form, the CDR3 reads TGTGCCACCGCGCGGGACAGGGAACGGCCCCAGCATTTT.

This sequence joins TRBV28 and TRBJ1-1; 9 nucleotides line up with TRBD1. The trim removed 3 bases at V and 1 base at J, leaving 6 bases unmatched. Germline CDR1 MDHEN, CDR2 SYDVKM. This CDR3 contains 16 residues. The DNA for the CDR3 is TGTGCCAGCAGTTTGGAACAGGGGGCCGGGAACACTGAAGCTTTCTTT. Protein sequence: CASSLEQGAGNTEAFF.

The J gene is TRBJ1-5, the V gene TRBV2; TRBD1 is a possible D gene (5 bases). V was pared by 6 bases and J by 11 bases, with 20 bases between. CDR3 length: 14 residues. Germline assignment: CDR1 SNHLY and CDR2 FYNNEI. In nucleotides, the CDR3 is TGTGCCAGCAGCGCAGGGACGATTAGAGTATCCCAGCATTTT. Its translation is CASSAGTIRVSQHF.